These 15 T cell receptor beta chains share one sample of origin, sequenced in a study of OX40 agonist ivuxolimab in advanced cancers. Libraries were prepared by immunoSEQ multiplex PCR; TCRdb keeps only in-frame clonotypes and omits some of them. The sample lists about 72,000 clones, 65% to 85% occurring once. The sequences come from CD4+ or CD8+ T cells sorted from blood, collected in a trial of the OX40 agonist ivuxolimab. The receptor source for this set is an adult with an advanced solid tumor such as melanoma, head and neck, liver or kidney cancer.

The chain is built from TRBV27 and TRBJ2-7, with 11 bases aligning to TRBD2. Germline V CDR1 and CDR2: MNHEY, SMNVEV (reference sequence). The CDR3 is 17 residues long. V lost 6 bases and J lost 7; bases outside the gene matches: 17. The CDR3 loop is CASSQRRLAGTTGEQYF. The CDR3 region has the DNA TGTGCCAGCAGCCAACGAAGACTAGCGGGAACGACGGGGGAGCAGTACTTC.

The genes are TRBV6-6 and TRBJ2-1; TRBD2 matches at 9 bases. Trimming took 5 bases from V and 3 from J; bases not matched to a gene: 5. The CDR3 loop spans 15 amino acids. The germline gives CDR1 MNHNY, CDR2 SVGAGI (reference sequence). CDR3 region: CASSDKRGVYNEQFF. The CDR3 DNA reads TGTGCCAGCAGTGATAAGCGGGGGGTCTACAATGAGCAGTTCTTC.

DNA for the CDR3: TGCGCCAGCAGCGAGACAAGCTCCTACGAGCAGTACTTC. Translated, it gives CASSETSSYEQYF. The rearrangement joins TRBV5-1 to TRBJ2-7, with D unresolved. CDR3 length: 13 amino acids. Germline values: CDR1 SGHRS, CDR2 YFSETQ. V gave up 4 bases and J gave up 0 bases, with 8 bases separating them.

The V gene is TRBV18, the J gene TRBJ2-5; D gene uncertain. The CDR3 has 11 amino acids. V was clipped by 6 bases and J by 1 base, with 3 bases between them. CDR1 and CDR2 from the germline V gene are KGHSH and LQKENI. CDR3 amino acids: CASSAQETQYF. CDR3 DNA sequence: TGTGCCAGCTCTGCCCAAGAGACCCAGTACTTC.

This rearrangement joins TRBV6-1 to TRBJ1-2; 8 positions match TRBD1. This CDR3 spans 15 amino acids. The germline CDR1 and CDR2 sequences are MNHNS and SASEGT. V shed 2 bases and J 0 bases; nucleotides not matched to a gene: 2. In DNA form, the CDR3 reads TGTGCCAGCAGTGAAAGGACAGGGTCTAACTATGGCTACACCTTC. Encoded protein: CASSERTGSNYGYTF.

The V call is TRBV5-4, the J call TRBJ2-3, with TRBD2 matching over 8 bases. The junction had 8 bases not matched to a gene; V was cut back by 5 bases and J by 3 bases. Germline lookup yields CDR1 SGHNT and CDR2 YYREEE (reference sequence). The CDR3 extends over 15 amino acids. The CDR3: CASSTSGTRTDTQYF. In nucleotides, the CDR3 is TGTGCCAGCAGTACCTCCGGGACTAGGACAGATACGCAGTATTTT.

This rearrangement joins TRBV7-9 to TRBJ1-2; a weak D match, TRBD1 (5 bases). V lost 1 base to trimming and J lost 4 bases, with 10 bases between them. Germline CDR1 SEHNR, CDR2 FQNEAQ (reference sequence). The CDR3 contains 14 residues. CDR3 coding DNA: TGTGCCAGCAGCTTAGGAGGGGATACCTATGGCTACACCTTC. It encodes CASSLGGDTYGYTF.

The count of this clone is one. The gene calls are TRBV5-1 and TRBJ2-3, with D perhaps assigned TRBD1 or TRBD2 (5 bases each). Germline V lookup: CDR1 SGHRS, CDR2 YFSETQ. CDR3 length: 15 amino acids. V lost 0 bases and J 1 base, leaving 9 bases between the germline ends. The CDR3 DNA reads TGCGCCAGCAGCTTGGGTGGGGGTCGCACAGATACGCAGTATTTT. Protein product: CASSLGGGRTDTQYF. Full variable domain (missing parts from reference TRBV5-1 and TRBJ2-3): KAGVTQTPRYLIKTRGQQVTLSCSPISGHRSVSWYQQTPGQGLQFLFEYFSETQRNKGNFPGRFSGRQFSNSRSEMNVSTLELGDSALYLCASSLGGGRTDTQYFGPGTRLTVL.

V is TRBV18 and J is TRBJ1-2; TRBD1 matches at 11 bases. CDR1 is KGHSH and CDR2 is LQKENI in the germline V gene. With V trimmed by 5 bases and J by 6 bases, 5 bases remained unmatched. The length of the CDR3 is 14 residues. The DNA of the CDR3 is TGTGCCAGCTCAGGACAGGGGGCCCTTGATGGCTACACCTTC. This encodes CASSGQGALDGYTF.

The CDR3 DNA reads TGTGCCAGCAGCTTAGGGGGGACAGGCTACGAGCAGTACTTC. Its protein is CASSLGGTGYEQYF. This chain connects TRBV11-3 to TRBJ2-7; 8 bases line up with TRBD1. The CDR3 spans 14 residues. CDR1 is SGHNT and CDR2 is YENEEA in the germline V gene. Germline trimming cut 1 base from V and 3 bases from J; bases unmatched to any gene: 2.

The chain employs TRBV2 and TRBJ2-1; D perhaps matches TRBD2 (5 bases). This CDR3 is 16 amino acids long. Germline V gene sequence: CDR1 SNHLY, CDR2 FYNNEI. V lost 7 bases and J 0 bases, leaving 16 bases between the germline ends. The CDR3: CASTDVAKSSYNEQFF. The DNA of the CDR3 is TGTGCCAGCACAGACGTAGCGAAAAGCTCCTACAATGAGCAGTTCTTC.

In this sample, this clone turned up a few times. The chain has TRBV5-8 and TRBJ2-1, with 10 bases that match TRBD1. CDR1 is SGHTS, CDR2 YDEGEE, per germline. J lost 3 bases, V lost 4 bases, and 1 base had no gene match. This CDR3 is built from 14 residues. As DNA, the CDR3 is TGTGCCAGCAGCCGGACAGGGGGCTACAATGAGCAGTTCTTC. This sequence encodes CASSRTGGYNEQFF.

The CDR3 DNA reads as TGCGCCAGCAGCGAGGGGGTTCATCGCAATCAGCCCCAGCATTTT. This codes for CASSEGVHRNQPQHF. The V and J genes are TRBV5-1 and TRBJ1-5; possible D gene TRBD1, 6 bases. V shed 4 bases and J shed 2 bases, with 13 bases lying between them. Germline V gene data show CDR1 as SGHRS and CDR2 as YFSETQ. The CDR3 is made up of 15 amino acids.

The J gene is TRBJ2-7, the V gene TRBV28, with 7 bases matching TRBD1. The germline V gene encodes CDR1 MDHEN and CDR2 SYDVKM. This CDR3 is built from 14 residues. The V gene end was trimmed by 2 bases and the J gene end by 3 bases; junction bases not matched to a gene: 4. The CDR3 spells CASSLGTVYYEQYF. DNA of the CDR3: TGTGCCAGCAGTTTAGGGACAGTGTACTACGAGCAGTACTTC.

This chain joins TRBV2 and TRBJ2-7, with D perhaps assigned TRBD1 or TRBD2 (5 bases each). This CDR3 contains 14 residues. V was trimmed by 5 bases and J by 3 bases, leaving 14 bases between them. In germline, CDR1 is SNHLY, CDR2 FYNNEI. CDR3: CASSSKGTLYEQYF. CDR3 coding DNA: TGTGCCAGCAGTTCAAAGGGGACGCTCTACGAGCAGTACTTC.